Presented here are 23 T cell receptor beta chains from one specimen sequenced in a study of T-cell reconstitution after alpha-beta-depleted transplantation in children. Molecular barcoding with unique molecular identifiers was used for the TCRbeta library. TCRdb re-called the PCR reads with MiXCR, one entry per CDR3 protein. This sample has 350,000 to 500,000 distinct CDR3 sequences, with over 40% found just once. Source: PBMCs, taken before TCRalphabeta/CD19-depleted stem cell transplant. The receptors were sampled from a girl under 10 years old with aplastic anemia, due to receive a stem cell transplant.

The chain links TRBV20-1 to TRBJ2-3; 12 bases match TRBD1. From germline, CDR1 is DFQATT and CDR2 SNEGSKA (reference sequence). The CDR3 covers 17 residues. Trimming took 3 bases from V and 5 from J; bases not matched to a gene: 12. DNA of the CDR3: TGCAGTGCTAGCCCTGAGGCGGGACAGGGGGCCTTAGATACGCAGTATTTT. This encodes CSASPEAGQGALDTQYF.

The rearrangement uses TRBV30 and TRBJ2-1; possible D gene TRBD2, 5 bases. V lost 3 bases and J 2 bases, leaving 11 bases between the germline ends. CDR3 length equals 14 residues. Germline CDR1 is GTSNPN and CDR2 is SVGIG (reference sequence). The CDR3 spells CAWRKEGPYNEQFF. CDR3 bases: TGTGCCTGGAGAAAAGAGGGCCCCTACAATGAGCAGTTCTTC.

This rearrangement joins TRBV4-1 to TRBJ2-7; 7 nucleotides match TRBD1. The CDR3 contains 14 residues. The V segment lost 2 bases and the J segment 9 bases; nucleotides outside the gene matches: 10. Germline CDR1 and CDR2: MGHRA and YSYEKL. The CDR3 nucleotides are TGCGCCAGCAGCCAACCTCTGACAGGGTTGGGGCAGTACTTC. It encodes CASSQPLTGLGQYF.

The genes are TRBV20-1 and TRBJ2-3; 9 bases map to TRBD2. Germline V lookup: CDR1 DFQATT, CDR2 SNEGSKA (reference sequence). With V trimmed by 3 bases and J by 10 bases, 11 bases remained unmatched. This CDR3 region has 14 residues. This CDR3 is CSARTSGDSGAQYF. CDR3 coding DNA: TGCAGTGCTAGGACTAGCGGAGATTCTGGTGCGCAGTATTTT.

The sample holds one count of this clonotype. J is TRBJ1-1 and V is TRBV6-1; TRBD1 might be the D (6 bases). Trimming removed 7 bases from V and 3 bases from J, with 12 bases in between. This CDR3 is 13 amino acids long. CDR1 and CDR2 (germline): MNHNS, SASEGT. For the CDR3, the DNA is TGTGCCAGCACCGTGGGGGCTTACACTGAAGCTTTCTTT. Residues: CASTVGAYTEAFF.

This clonotype has a handful of counts. V usage is TRBV2 and J usage is TRBJ2-5, with 8 bases lining up with TRBD2. The CDR3 contains 17 residues. The germline V gene has CDR1 SNHLY and CDR2 FYNNEI. J lost 3 bases, V lost 6 bases, and 15 bases had no gene match. This CDR3 reads CASSASLSGRSEETQYF. CDR3 DNA sequence: TGTGCCAGCAGCGCCTCCCTCAGCGGGAGATCCGAAGAGACCCAGTACTTC.

This clonotype was recorded once. J is TRBJ2-7 and V is TRBV20-1; a weak D match, TRBD1 (6 bases). This CDR3 region has 12 residues. The V gene's germline CDR1 is DFQATT and CDR2 SNEGSKA (reference sequence). The V gene lost 5 bases and the J gene lost 0 bases, with 8 bases spanning the gap. For the CDR3, the DNA is TGCAGTGCTCAGGACAGCTCCTACGAGCAGTACTTC. Translated, it gives CSAQDSSYEQYF.

This clonotype was found once. CDR3 nucleotide sequence: TGCAGTGCTAGTGCGTCGGAGGGCGAGCAGTACTTC. Translated, it gives CSASASEGEQYF. The chain combines TRBV20-1 with TRBJ2-7, with a tentative D call TRBD2 (6 bases). V lost 3 bases and J lost 6, with 12 bases in between. The germline V gene has CDR1 DFQATT and CDR2 SNEGSKA (reference sequence). The CDR3 totals 12 residues.

The chain employs TRBV15 and TRBJ2-4, with D perhaps TRBD1 or TRBD2 (5 bases each). The CDR3 totals 15 residues. Germline values: CDR1 LNHNV, CDR2 YYDKDF (reference sequence). Trimming shortened V by 2 bases and J by 3 bases, and 11 bases separated the two germline ends. The CDR3 DNA reads as TGTGCCACCAGCAGACCTGGGACGGTCAAAAACATTCAGTACTTC. It translates to CATSRPGTVKNIQYF.

This clonotype was counted ten times or more. The chain is built from TRBV6-6 and TRBJ2-1; D is perhaps TRBD2 (5 bases). The CDR3 is 12 amino acids. Germline values: CDR1 MNHNY, CDR2 SVGAGI (reference sequence). V gave up 5 bases and J gave up 15 bases, with 17 bases separating them. The CDR3 loop is CASSPNGLAGFF. The CDR3 region has the DNA TGTGCCAGCAGTCCCAATGGACTGGCAGGGTTCTTC.

This clonotype was observed a handful of times. V is TRBV20-1 and J is TRBJ2-1; 13 bases map to TRBD2. The V gene end was trimmed by 0 bases and the J gene end by 12 bases; junction bases not matched to a gene: 8. From germline, CDR1 is DFQATT and CDR2 SNEGSKA (reference sequence). CDR3 length: 15 amino acids. As DNA, the CDR3 is TGCAGTGCTAGAGATGGGACTAGCGGGAAGGGGGGGCAGTTCTTC. It translates to CSARDGTSGKGGQFF.

V gene TRBV4-1 combines with J gene TRBJ2-7, with 9 bases aligning to TRBD2. CDR1 is MGHRA, CDR2 YSYEKL, per germline. This CDR3 is built from 15 residues. J was trimmed by 3 bases and V by 4 bases; bases with no gene match: 7. CDR3 DNA sequence: TGCGCCAGCAGCCCTGCGGCTAGCGGGAACTACGAGCAGTACTTC. Amino acid sequence: CASSPAASGNYEQYF.

A single count supports this clonotype. Possible read error: a much larger clone is one base away. The V call is TRBV7-9, the J call TRBJ2-1; tentatively, D is TRBD2 (6 bases). CDR1 is SEHNR, CDR2 FQNEAQ, per germline (reference sequence). The CDR3 is made up of 15 amino acids. The CDR3 DNA follows: TGTGCCAGCAGCACTCCCCTCAGCGGGTACAATGAGCAGTCCTTC. Protein: CASSTPLSGYNEQSF.

In this sample, this clonotype turned up a few times. The J gene is TRBJ2-1, the V gene TRBV19; the match to TRBD2 covers 9 bases. The J segment lost 2 bases and the V segment lost 1 base, leaving 9 bases of the junction unmatched. This CDR3 comprises 18 residues. From germline, CDR1 is LNHDA and CDR2 SQIVND (reference sequence). As DNA, the CDR3 is TGTGCCAGTAGTATAGGAGGGCTAGCGGGACCAACCTACAATGAGCAGTTCTTC. It codes for CASSIGGLAGPTYNEQFF.

This chain joins TRBV5-1 and TRBJ2-7, with 11 bases fitting TRBD1. Germline trimming cut 5 bases from V and 7 bases from J; bases unmatched to any gene: 8. CDR3 length: 14 amino acids. Per germline, CDR1 SGHRS and CDR2 YFSETQ. The DNA for the CDR3 is TGCGCCAGCAGGTCCGGGACAGGGGGAGGTGAGCAGTACTTC. Translated, it gives CASRSGTGGGEQYF.

V and J are TRBV5-1 and TRBJ2-4; 7 bases are shared with TRBD2. CDR3 length: 16 residues. CDR1 is SGHRS and CDR2 is YFSETQ in the germline V gene. Unmatched junction bases numbered 6, after V lost 0 bases and J lost 3 bases. CDR3 in amino acids: CASSLEAGGNKNIQYF. The CDR3 region has the DNA TGCGCCAGCAGCTTGGAAGCCGGGGGGAACAAAAACATTCAGTACTTC. The variable domain in full, with the rest retrieved from reference TRBV5-1 and TRBJ2-4, is KAGVTQTPRYLIKTRGQQVTLSCSPISGHRSVSWYQQTPGQGLQFLFEYFSETQRNKGNFPGRFSGRQFSNSRSEMNVSTLELGDSALYLCASSLEAGGNKNIQYFGAGTRLSVL.

This clonotype has more than one count but fewer than ten. The V gene is TRBV5-1, the J gene TRBJ2-5; 8 positions match TRBD1. V was pared by 2 bases and J by 3 bases, with 6 bases of the junction left unmatched. The CDR3 is made up of 15 amino acids. CDR1 SGHRS and CDR2 YFSETQ come from the germline V gene. CDR3 DNA sequence: TGCGCCAGCAGCTTCCTCACGGGACAGGAAGAGACCCAGTACTTC. Amino acids: CASSFLTGQEETQYF. The variable domain in full, completed from reference TRBV5-1 and TRBJ2-5, reads KAGVTQTPRYLIKTRGQQVTLSCSPISGHRSVSWYQQTPGQGLQFLFEYFSETQRNKGNFPGRFSGRQFSNSRSEMNVSTLELGDSALYLCASSFLTGQEETQYFGPGTRLLVL.

V gene TRBV4-1 combines with J gene TRBJ2-1; 8 bases match TRBD1. This CDR3 comprises 16 residues. The J segment lost 3 bases and the V segment lost 0 bases, leaving 4 bases of the junction unmatched. The germline V gene encodes CDR1 MGHRA and CDR2 YSYEKL. Here the CDR3 DNA reads TGCGCCAGCAGCCAAGATTTAACAGGGGGCTACAATGAGCAGTTCTTC. Protein: CASSQDLTGGYNEQFF.

The chain joins TRBV7-3 to TRBJ2-5; D not certain. Germline values: CDR1 SGHTA, CDR2 FQGTGA. Trimming took off 4 bases at V and 1 base at J, with 10 bases between the two ends. CDR3 length: 14 amino acids. The CDR3 reads CASSSELTQETQYF. The CDR3, as DNA: TGTGCCAGCAGCTCCGAGTTAACCCAAGAGACCCAGTACTTC. The full variable domain, completed using reference TRBV7-3 and TRBJ2-5, is GAGVSQTPSNKVTEKGKYVELRCDPISGHTALYWYRQSLGQGPEFLIYFQGTGAADDSGLPNDRFFAVRPEGSVSTLKIQRTERGDSAVYLCASSSELTQETQYFGPGTRLLVL.

Details on this clonotype: At one end the junction does not follow the germline gene, possibly because of a read error. The chain has TRBV7-7 and TRBJ2-2; D may match TRBD1 or TRBD2 (5 bases each). The CDR3 is made up of 15 amino acids. Germline loops: CDR1 SSHAT, CDR2 FNYEAQ (reference sequence). The CDR3 bases are TGTGCTAGCAGCCCCTCAACCGGGACGACCGGGGAGCTGTTTTTT. Protein sequence: CASSPSTGTTGELFF.

In this sample, this clonotype turned up a few times. V usage is TRBV24-1 and J usage is TRBJ1-6; no firm D call. V was pared by 7 bases and J by 0 bases, with 6 bases between. The CDR3 consists of 14 residues. Germline CDR1 KGHDR, CDR2 SFDVKD. CDR3 region: CATSGSSYNSPLHF. The CDR3 DNA reads TGTGCCACCAGCGGGAGCTCCTATAATTCACCCCTCCACTTT.

The chain combines TRBV20-1 with TRBJ2-5; 10 nucleotides line up with TRBD2. Trimming took 5 bases from V and 5 from J; bases not matched to a gene: 11. Germline CDR1 is DFQATT and CDR2 is SNEGSKA (reference sequence). The CDR3 covers 15 residues. CDR3 sequence: CSAWGLAGASETQYF. CDR3 DNA sequence: TGCAGTGCTTGGGGGCTAGCGGGGGCGAGTGAGACCCAGTACTTC.

Many counts were recorded for this clonotype. The chain uses TRBV12-3 or TRBV12-4 and TRBJ2-7; 11 nucleotides match TRBD1. This CDR3 is built from 13 residues. With 6 bases clipped from V and 7 bases from J, the junction kept 5 bases outside the gene matches. For the CDR3, the DNA is TGTGCCAGCAGCCGGGACAGGGGGGGAGAGCAGTACTTC. This encodes CASSRDRGGEQYF.